This T cell receptor beta chain was identified in a study of OX40 agonist ivuxolimab in advanced cancers. Sequencing was performed with immunoSEQ multiplex PCR; in TCRdb, only in-frame clones are kept and a portion is missing. The table includes roughly 120,000 clones, around 93% detected once. In its sample, this clone was seen once. The ends lost 4 bases at V and 0 bases at J; junction bases unmatched: 7. Looked up from germline, CDR1 is SGDLS and CDR2 is YYNGEE. The CDR3 totals 15 residues. The chain recombines TRBV9 with TRBJ2-7; 7 bases map to TRBD1. This sequence originates from an adult with an advanced solid tumor such as melanoma, head and neck, liver or kidney cancer. Sequencing used CD4+ or CD8+ T cells sorted from blood, obtained in a trial of the OX40 agonist ivuxolimab. Here the CDR3 DNA reads TGTGCCAGCAGCCCCCGGGACAGTGACTCCTACGAGCAGTACTTC. As protein: CASSPRDSDSYEQYF.